Here is one T cell receptor (beta chain) with its context. The antigen is not known. The data belong to a study of cytomegalovirus exposure and HLA in healthy donors. Points from the study as a whole: Rarity characterized most TCR sequences, yet some public TCRs appeared in many donors.

TCRdb keeps only in-frame clones here, not all; method: immunoSEQ multiplex PCR. The sample consists of about 120,000 clones, roughly 90% of them appearing once. The CDR3 loop spans 14 amino acids. V shed 3 bases and J shed 0 bases, with 8 bases lying between them. Per germline, CDR1 MNHEY and CDR2 SMNVEV (reference sequence). The chain joins TRBV27 to TRBJ1-1, with a tentative D call TRBD1 (6 bases). The source is a woman aged 18-35 years in good health and CMV-seropositive. Sequencing was done on a sample of PBMCs. The CDR3 protein is CASSFDRLNTEAFF. In DNA form, the CDR3 reads TGTGCCAGCAGTTTTGACAGGTTGAACACTGAAGCTTTCTTT.